Included here is one T cell receptor beta chain sequence, with context. Per the germline V gene, CDR1 is SQVTM and CDR2 is ANQGSEA. Trimming removed 1 base from V and 0 bases from J, with 15 bases in between. The CDR3 is 16 residues long. Sequenced by immunoSEQ multiplex PCR; TCRdb stores in-frame clones only, minus some. This sample carries 700,000 to 750,000 clones, around 85% of them seen once, and the ten largest clones take roughly 0.01%. This sample is drawn from a study of shared T cell receptors in the human thymus. These same records also appear under a second study, on human thymus T cells. From that second work: Immunologically healthy infants in Finland undergoing congenital heart defect surgery were the donors. Thymus specimens were resections from corrective heart surgery. Blood and thymic repertoires both appeared biased in V and J gene usage. As related research reported, thymic repertoires overlapped highly among unrelated individuals.

This clonotype was sampled from a girl less than two years old with a congenital heart defect. Material: thymocytes. The chain uses TRBV29-1 and TRBJ1-2; D gene unclear. The CDR3: CSVEGGYRLANYGYTF. The CDR3 nucleotides read TGCAGCGTTGAAGGAGGGTACCGGCTTGCTAACTATGGCTACACCTTC.